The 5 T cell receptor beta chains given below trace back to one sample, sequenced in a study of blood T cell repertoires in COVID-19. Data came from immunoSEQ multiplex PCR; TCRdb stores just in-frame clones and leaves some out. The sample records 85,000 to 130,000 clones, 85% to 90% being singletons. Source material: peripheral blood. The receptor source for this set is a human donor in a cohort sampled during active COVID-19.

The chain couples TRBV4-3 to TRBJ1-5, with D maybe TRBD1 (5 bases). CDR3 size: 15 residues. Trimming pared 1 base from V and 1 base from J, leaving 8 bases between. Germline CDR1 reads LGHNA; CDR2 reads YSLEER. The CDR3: CASSQGGNSNQPQHF. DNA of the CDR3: TGCGCCAGCAGCCAAGGGGGCAACAGCAATCAGCCCCAGCATTTT.

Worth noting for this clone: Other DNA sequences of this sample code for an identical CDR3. The CDR3 reads CASSPAGVEGTQYF. CDR3 nucleotide sequence: TGTGCCAGCTCACCGGCAGGAGTAGAGGGGACCCAGTACTTC. The gene calls are TRBV18 and TRBJ2-5, with D possibly matching TRBD2 (5 bases). Trimming took 3 bases from V and 7 from J, leaving 15 bases between them. Germline V gene data show CDR1 as KGHSH and CDR2 as LQKENI. The CDR3 extends over 14 amino acids.

Written as DNA, the CDR3 is TGTGCCAGCAGCGCAGGGGGCGCATTAAGCTATGGCTACACCTTC. It codes for CASSAGGALSYGYTF. V usage is TRBV28 and J usage is TRBJ1-2; 8 bases match TRBD1. From germline, CDR1 is MDHEN and CDR2 SYDVKM. This CDR3 has 15 amino acids. The V and J ends lost 6 bases and 4 bases, in that order; junction bases with no gene match: 10.

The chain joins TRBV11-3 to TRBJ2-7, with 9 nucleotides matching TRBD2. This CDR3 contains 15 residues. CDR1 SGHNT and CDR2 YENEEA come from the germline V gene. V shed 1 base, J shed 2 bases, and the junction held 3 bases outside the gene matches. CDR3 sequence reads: CASSLASGETYEQYF. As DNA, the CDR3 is TGTGCCAGCAGCTTAGCTAGCGGGGAAACCTACGAGCAGTACTTC.

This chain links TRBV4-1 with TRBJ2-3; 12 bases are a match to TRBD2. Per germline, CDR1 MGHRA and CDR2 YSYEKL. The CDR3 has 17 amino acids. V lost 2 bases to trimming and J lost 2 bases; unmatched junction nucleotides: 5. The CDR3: CASSQLAGGGFTDTQYF. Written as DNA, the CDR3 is TGCGCCAGCAGCCAACTAGCGGGAGGGGGGTTCACAGATACGCAGTATTTT.